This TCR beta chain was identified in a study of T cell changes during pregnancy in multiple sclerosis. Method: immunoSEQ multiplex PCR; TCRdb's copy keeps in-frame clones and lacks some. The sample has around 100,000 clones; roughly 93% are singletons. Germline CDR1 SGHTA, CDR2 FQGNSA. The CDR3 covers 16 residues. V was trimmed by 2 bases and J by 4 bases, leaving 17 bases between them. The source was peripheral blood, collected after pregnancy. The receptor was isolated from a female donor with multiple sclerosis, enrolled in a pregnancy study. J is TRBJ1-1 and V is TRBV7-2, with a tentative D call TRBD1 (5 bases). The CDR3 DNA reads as TGTGCCAGCAGCTTAACGGCGTTCGGGGGGAGCACTGAAGCTTTCTTT. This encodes CASSLTAFGGSTEAFF.